The subject of this entry is one T cell receptor (beta chain). The antigen it binds to is not known. No clone much larger than this one lies a single base away; base qualities are absent. TCR CDR3 regions were amplified from genomic DNA by multiplex PCR using the deep immunoSEQ assay. Genomic DNA extracted from each cell subset was distributed evenly over all wells of several immunoSEQ 96-well plates, and each plate served as one replicate. For sorted subsets, each replicate PCR was loaded with about 0.2 ug genomic DNA, equivalent to some 27,000 T cell genomes. Purified libraries were measured with a Qubit 3.0 fluorometer, size-checked on a Bioanalyzer 2100, and measured again with the KAPA Library Quantification kit. A separate single-read 150-cycle Illumina NextSeq 550 flow cell was used to sequence each immunoSEQ 96-well plate. Per the authors' processing: The immunoSEQ output contained only junctional sequences without quality scores, so filtering could not match that applied to full-length reads. To assign V/J genes and CDR3, sequences were annotated using PyIR, a Python wrapper for IgBLAST v1.9, with IMGT germline references. Reads were filtered out if the reads had weak V/J assignments (E-value above 1e-6), no CDR3, stop codons, out-of-frame junctions, or ambiguous translated residues. V3J clonotypes were defined as sequences sharing an identical inferred V gene, J gene, and CDR3 amino acid sequence. Percentage overlap between repertoires was calculated by dividing the number of shared unique clonotypes by the size of the smaller repertoire. Three approaches were used to assess repertoire richness: RTK rarefaction, the Chao1 estimator, and Recon v2.1 estimates of unobserved clonotypes. OLGA was used to compute generation probabilities for all TCRbeta clonotypes that the gDNA method yielded from a handful of donors. TCRdb took over this immuneACCESS table, retaining in-frame rearrangements with V and J assigned. Such tables are incomplete; in checked studies, under half of the missing clones stem from an unresolved V gene, and the remainder is unexplained. Clone size and the V and J calls come from that table; the DNA yielded D and trimming. The table for this sample lists 2.5 million or so clones; approximately 92% of them were counted only once. About 0.13% of the sample goes to the ten largest clones.

Donors were healthy HIV-negative adults with no recently reported acute infections or vaccinations. All donors were Caucasian adults living in Nashville, Tennessee, USA. CD4+ T cells were enriched by magnetic negative selection, after which naive cells were positively selected on CD45RA and the negative fraction was taken as the memory subset. Blood was obtained by leukapheresis, after which PBMCs were separated by Ficoll-Histopaque density gradient centrifugation and cryopreserved in liquid nitrogen vapor phase. Purity and quantity of every magnetically sorted T cell population were checked by analytical flow cytometry. From each sorted fraction, genomic DNA was isolated and quantified by UV absorbance on a Nanodrop 2000c. V and J are truncated by 4 bases and 1 base respectively, leaving an intervening sequence of 13 bases. CDR1 and CDR2 were assigned from the germline V gene (reference sequence) as GTSNPN and SVGIG. Its CDR3 holds 14 amino acids, cysteine through phenylalanine. CDR3 DNA only is kept here, 42 bases in frame from base 1.

The data were obtained in a study of shared clonotypes between healthy human individuals (dated by TCRdb to the early 2020s). About the investigation overall: The cohort included three men and two women between 18 and 49 years of age. Per donor, three plates each were used for CD4 naive and CD4 memory, two for CD8 naive, and one for CD8 memory. Leukapheresis yielded between about 0.8 and 9.5 billion PBMCs per donor. Blood TCR repertoires of about five healthy adults were deeply sequenced to estimate repertoire size and the extent of clonotype sharing between individuals. To increase sequencing depth and limit assay-specific biases, different laboratories used diverse techniques to prepare libraries and sequence TCR repertoires. Findings and caveats that apply to the study as a whole: Pairwise subsampling led to the expectation that sequencing depth would affect the degree of clonotype sharing among donors. Naive subsets generally had larger estimated clonotype richness than memory subsets did. Compared with non-shared clonotypes, the clonotypes found in all four sorted-subset donors had higher generation probabilities. Only blood was sampled, and tissue TCR repertoires likely differ from those in blood. When a few donors were compared, the shared fraction of clonotypes was about 5.2% for naive CD4, approximately 3.5% for naive CD8, 2% to 2.5% for memory CD4, and 0.4% for memory CD8. Incomplete sequencing was indicated by rarefaction of sorted-subset datasets, despite the large sequencing depth. Because the study included a small number of donors, the genetic and exposure-history diversity represented was limited.

The chain joins TRBV30 to TRBJ1-1; no D gene call is confident. Sequenced: naive CD4+ T cells sorted from blood. In the paper's terms, the cell subset or site label means: CD45RA+ positively selected. The clonotype was recovered from a man aged 18 to 29 in good health. In nucleotide form, the sequence is TGTGCCTGGACAGGCATCCGTACGAACACTGAAGCTTTCTTT. The resulting protein is CAWTGIRTNTEAFF. Reference TRBV30 and TRBJ1-1 proteins supply the regions before and after the CDR3; the full variable domain is: SQTIHQWPATLVQPVGSPLSLECTVEGTSNPNLYWYRQAAGRGLQLLFYSVGIGQISSEVPQNLSASRPQDRQFILSSKKLLLSDSGFYLCAWTGIRTNTEAFFGQGTRLTVV.